Included here is one T cell receptor (beta chain) sequence, with context. The antigen is undetermined. The data were obtained in a study of vaccination effects on CD4 cells after COVID-19. At the level of the study: Sampling occurred a median 72 days post second dose, range 14 to 241. Study findings and constraints: Clones from infection and from vaccination both contracted markedly late after vaccination.

Sequenced by immunoSEQ multiplex PCR; TCRdb stores in-frame clones only, minus some. Among approximately 61,000 clones listed, 73% were seen once. Germline loops: CDR1 MNHEY, CDR2 SVGAGI. This CDR3 has 15 residues. Trimming pared 5 bases from V and 2 bases from J, leaving 10 bases between. Antigen-specific CD4+ T cell clonotypes were called by their expansion after viral peptide-pool culture in ViraFEST. Culture lasted about 10 days before CD4+ T cell isolation. Participants were vaccinated with two doses of either the BNT162b2 or mRNA-1273 vaccine. Prior SARS-CoV-2 infection was absent in the vaccine recipients, as shown by negative nucleocapsid antibodies.

The clonotype was recovered from a human donor who received a COVID-19 vaccine. The J gene is TRBJ1-6, the V gene TRBV6-5; no reliable D call. The specimen comprised CD4+ T cells from PBMCs cultured with HCoV-229E spike peptides, sampled after COVID-19 vaccination. This CDR3 reads CASSPGRTYNSPLHF. CDR3 sequence (DNA): TGTGCCAGCAGTCCCGGACGGACCTATAATTCACCCCTCCACTTT.